The 2 T cell receptor beta chains below come from one sample, sequenced in a study of cytomegalovirus exposure and HLA in healthy donors (TCRdb year 2017). Receptor amplification or capture employed the immunoSEQ multiplex PCR assay. For the multiplex PCR, a mixture combining 60 forward primers for TCR Vbeta segments and 13 reverse primers for TCR Jbeta segments was used. The immuneACCESS repertoire file appears here via TCRdb, limited to in-frame rearrangements. These files lack a portion of the clones; in checked studies, under half of the deficit traces to unresolved V genes, and the cause of the others is not known. The sample has some 110,000 clones on record, more than 60% of them singletons. The ten most abundant clones make up about 8.1% of the sample. The sample consisted of PBMCs. The receptors were gathered from a woman aged 40 to 50 in good health and CMV-seropositive.

J is TRBJ2-1 and V is TRBV2, with D maybe TRBD2 (6 bases). Germline V gene lookup returns CDR1 SNHLY and CDR2 FYNNEI. V was cut by 1 base and J by 4 bases, with 14 bases left in between. CDR3 length: 16 residues. As DNA, the CDR3 is TGTGCCAGCAGTGAAGGTCGGGGGAGGACGTACAATGAGCAGTTCTTC. Its translation is CASSEGRGRTYNEQFF.

This chain connects TRBV10-3 to TRBJ1-6; TRBD1 matches 7 bases. V lost 4 bases to trimming and J lost 7 bases; unmatched junction nucleotides: 7. Germline V gene sequence: CDR1 ENHRY, CDR2 SYGVKD. This CDR3 has 15 amino acids. The CDR3 loop is CAISGTGEVNSPLHF. The CDR3, as DNA: TGTGCCATCAGTGGCACAGGGGAGGTAAATTCACCCCTCCACTTT.